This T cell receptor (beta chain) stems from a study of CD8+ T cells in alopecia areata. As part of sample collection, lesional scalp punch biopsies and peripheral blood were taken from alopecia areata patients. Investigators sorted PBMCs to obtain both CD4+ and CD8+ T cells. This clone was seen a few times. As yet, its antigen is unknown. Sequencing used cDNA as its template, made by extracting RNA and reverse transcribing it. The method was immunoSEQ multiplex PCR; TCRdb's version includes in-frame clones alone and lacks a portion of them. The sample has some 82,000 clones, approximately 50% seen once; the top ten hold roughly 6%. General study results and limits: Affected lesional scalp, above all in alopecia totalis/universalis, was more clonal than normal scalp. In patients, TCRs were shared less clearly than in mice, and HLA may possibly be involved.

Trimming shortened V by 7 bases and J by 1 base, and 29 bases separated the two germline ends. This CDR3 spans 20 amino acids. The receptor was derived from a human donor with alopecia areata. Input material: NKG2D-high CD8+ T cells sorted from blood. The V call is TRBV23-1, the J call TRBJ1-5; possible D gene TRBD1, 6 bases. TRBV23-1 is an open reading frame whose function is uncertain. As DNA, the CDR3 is TGCGCCAGCACTTGGACCCCCGTCCGTGAGGACAGACGAAGCAATCAGCCCCAGCATTTT. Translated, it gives CASTWTPVREDRRSNQPQHF.